This T cell receptor (beta chain) was identified during a study of beta chain features in type 1 diabetes. Across the study: Healthy donors resembled patients in age, gender and cell yields.

Study-level points and caveats: Type 1 diabetes patients had fewer VDJ junction insertions and more deletions.

Sequenced material consisted of expressed TCRB transcripts (all of the isolated RNA was reverse transcribed). It was found that naive, central memory and regulatory T cell samples averaged roughly 3.5 million reads. Libraries were prepared by immunoSEQ multiplex PCR; TCRdb keeps only in-frame clonotypes and omits some of them. This repertoire shows more than 300,000 clones, about 16% found once; its top ten account for about 0.018%. Germline loops: CDR1 MDHEN, CDR2 SYDVKM. Trimming shortened V by 5 bases and J by 1 base, and 14 bases separated the two germline ends. The CDR3 length is 15 residues. There are a few counts of this clone. Its antigen is as yet unknown.

The chain uses TRBV28 and TRBJ1-2, with a tentative D call TRBD1 (5 bases). The sequenced material came from naive CD4+ T cells from blood. The TCR sequence derives from a woman aged 18-29 years in good health. The CDR3 loop reads CASSGSGGNNYGYTF. In nucleotides, the CDR3 is TGTGCCAGCAGTGGGTCGGGGGGGAATAACTATGGCTACACCTTC.